The following is a TCR beta chain sequence with its context. The study recruited people aged 18 to 89 years across about 25 US areas. CDR3 length equals 19 residues. The germline gives CDR1 KGHSH, CDR2 LQKENI. The V gene end was trimmed by 0 bases and the J gene end by 1 base; junction bases not matched to a gene: 9. In the original analysis: Nucleated cell number was recorded as an estimate derived from reference gene primer amplification. Here immunoSEQ multiplex PCR was the method, and the copy in TCRdb shows in-frame clones only, minus some. That table gives V, J and clone size, and the DNA gave D and trimming. The data show approximately 200,000 clones, more than 75% seen once. This sample was included in a study of blood T cell repertoires in COVID-19. On the study more broadly: T cells, B-cell-depleted T cells, or PBMCs provided the cDNA or gDNA that served as material.

The chain carries TRBV18 and TRBJ2-3, with 11 bases identical to TRBD2. This sequence was found in a man younger than 45 in a cohort exposed to, infected with or recovered from COVID-19 (not recorded which). Material: PBMCs or T cells enriched from blood (not recorded which). DNA of the CDR3: TGTGCCAGCTCACCACCGGGACTAGCGGTTTTCCCCGGCACAGATACGCAGTATTTT. Encoded protein: CASSPPGLAVFPGTDTQYF.